Listed below are T cell receptor beta chains from one sample, sequenced in a study of OX40 agonist ivuxolimab in advanced cancers. Some clones are missing from TCRdb's copy, which holds only in-frame ones; the method was immunoSEQ multiplex PCR. The sample includes about 64,000 clones, approximately 84% of them seen just once. Source: CD4+ or CD8+ T cells sorted from blood, taken in a trial of the OX40 agonist ivuxolimab. The receptor source for this set is an adult with an advanced solid tumor such as melanoma, head and neck, liver or kidney cancer. CDR3s include the opening cysteine and the closing phenylalanine or tryptophan. Each record gives: D gene, V gene, clone size, J gene, CDR3 DNA, CDR3 protein. A D gene is named only where the DNA matches it firmly. Only part of the rows carry a size: once, few, many, or a class if the clone is expanded.

d_call: TRBD1; v_call: TRBV6-5; clone_size: once; j_call: TRBJ2-7; cdr3_nt: TGTGCCAGCAGTGGGACAGGGGACTTATCCTACGAGCAGTACTTC; cdr3_aa: CASSGTGDLSYEQYF
d_call: TRBD1; v_call: TRBV4-2; clone_size: few; j_call: TRBJ2-7; cdr3_nt: TGTGCCAGCAGCCATGGACAGGGCGGGGACGAGCAGTACTTC; cdr3_aa: CASSHGQGGDEQYF
d_call: -; v_call: TRBV6-5; clone_size: -; j_call: TRBJ1-3; cdr3_nt: TGTGCCAGCAGTTACACAAGGAGAGGAAACACCATATATTTT; cdr3_aa: CASSYTRRGNTIYF
d_call: TRBD2; v_call: TRBV14; clone_size: once; j_call: TRBJ2-1; cdr3_nt: TGTGCCAGCAACCCTAGCGGGATCTACAATGAGCAGTTCTTC; cdr3_aa: CASNPSGIYNEQFF
d_call: -; v_call: TRBV18; clone_size: -; j_call: TRBJ1-2; cdr3_nt: TGTGCCAGCTCACCGGGGGTACGTGGCGGTGGCTATGGCTACACCTTC; cdr3_aa: CASSPGVRGGGYGYTF
d_call: -; v_call: TRBV30; clone_size: -; j_call: TRBJ2-5; cdr3_nt: TGTGCCTGGAGTACGGGTAGCGGCCAAGAGACCCAGTACTTC; cdr3_aa: CAWSTGSGQETQYF
d_call: -; v_call: TRBV19; clone_size: -; j_call: TRBJ2-5; cdr3_nt: TGTGCCAGTAGGAATCGGGTCGGCGAGACCCAGTACTTC; cdr3_aa: CASRNRVGETQYF
d_call: -; v_call: TRBV19; clone_size: -; j_call: TRBJ1-2; cdr3_nt: TGTGCCAGTAGTATGCGAGGGACGGGCTACACCTTC; cdr3_aa: CASSMRGTGYTF
d_call: -; v_call: TRBV25-1; clone_size: few; j_call: TRBJ1-1; cdr3_nt: TGTGCCACCCGGGGGGGCGCGGACACTGAAGCTTTCTTT; cdr3_aa: CATRGGADTEAFF
d_call: -; v_call: TRBV11-2; clone_size: -; j_call: TRBJ1-1; cdr3_nt: TGTGCCAGCAGCTCGCAGAGAGGTGAAGCTTTCTTT; cdr3_aa: CASSSQRGEAFF
d_call: -; v_call: TRBV7-2; clone_size: -; j_call: TRBJ2-1; cdr3_nt: TGTGCCAGCAGCTTGATAGGGGCGCACAATGAGCAGTTCTTC; cdr3_aa: CASSLIGAHNEQFF
d_call: -; v_call: TRBV7-6; clone_size: -; j_call: TRBJ1-2; cdr3_nt: TGTGCCAGCAGCCCCGGGACAAACACCTATGGCTACACCTTC; cdr3_aa: CASSPGTNTYGYTF
d_call: -; v_call: TRBV7-9; clone_size: -; j_call: TRBJ1-1; cdr3_nt: TGTGCCAGCAGCTTGACAGGTGGGAACACTGAAGCTTTCTTT; cdr3_aa: CASSLTGGNTEAFF
d_call: TRBD1; v_call: TRBV5-1; clone_size: -; j_call: TRBJ1-2; cdr3_nt: TGCGCCAGCAGCTTTCGACAGGGTGATGGCTACACCTTC; cdr3_aa: CASSFRQGDGYTF
d_call: -; v_call: TRBV15; clone_size: -; j_call: TRBJ1-1; cdr3_nt: TGTGCCACCAGCACGGTGAACACTGAAGCTTTCTTT; cdr3_aa: CATSTVNTEAFF
d_call: TRBD2; v_call: TRBV6-4; clone_size: -; j_call: TRBJ2-5; cdr3_nt: TGTGCCAGCAGTGACTCGAGTCGGGACTCTAGCGGGGGCCTAGTTCGGACCCAGTACTTC; cdr3_aa: CASSDSSRDSSGGLVRTQYF
d_call: -; v_call: TRBV7-9; clone_size: -; j_call: TRBJ1-2; cdr3_nt: TGTGCCAGCAGCTCCTCAGGGGATGGCTACACCTTC; cdr3_aa: CASSSSGDGYTF
d_call: -; v_call: TRBV28; clone_size: -; j_call: TRBJ2-7; cdr3_nt: TGTGCCAGCAGTGTCCCCCCCGGGTACGAGCAGTACTTC; cdr3_aa: CASSVPPGYEQYF
d_call: -; v_call: TRBV28; clone_size: -; j_call: TRBJ2-5; cdr3_nt: TGTGCCAGCAGTTTTTCCCCGGGCCCAGGGGAGACCCAGTACTTC; cdr3_aa: CASSFSPGPGETQYF
d_call: -; v_call: TRBV5-1; clone_size: -; j_call: TRBJ2-6; cdr3_nt: TGCGCCAGCAGCTTGGCGCCGACAGGCTCTGGGGCCAACGTCCTGACTTTC; cdr3_aa: CASSLAPTGSGANVLTF
d_call: -; v_call: TRBV5-1; clone_size: -; j_call: TRBJ2-1; cdr3_nt: TGCGCCAGCAGCTTGCGGGGTGCTTTGGATGAGCAGTTCTTC; cdr3_aa: CASSLRGALDEQFF
d_call: TRBD1; v_call: TRBV6-6; clone_size: -; j_call: TRBJ1-2; cdr3_nt: TGTGCCAGCAGCACGGGACAGAACTCCGGCTACACCTTC; cdr3_aa: CASSTGQNSGYTF
d_call: -; v_call: TRBV6-5; clone_size: -; j_call: TRBJ1-4; cdr3_nt: TGTGCCAGCTCCCTAGGGGGGCAAGGTGAAAAACTGTTTTTT; cdr3_aa: CASSLGGQGEKLFF
d_call: TRBD1; v_call: TRBV28; clone_size: few; j_call: TRBJ1-2; cdr3_nt: TGTGCCAGCAGTCTCTATCGGACAGGGGGGTCGTATGGCTACACCTTC; cdr3_aa: CASSLYRTGGSYGYTF
d_call: -; v_call: TRBV4-1; clone_size: -; j_call: TRBJ2-7; cdr3_nt: TGCGCCAGCAGCCCAGGACTGAGGGGGGGGTACGAGCAGTACTTC; cdr3_aa: CASSPGLRGGYEQYF
d_call: TRBD1; v_call: TRBV28; clone_size: -; j_call: TRBJ2-5; cdr3_nt: TGTGCCAGCAGTCCGTTGGGACAGAAAGAGACCCAGTACTTC; cdr3_aa: CASSPLGQKETQYF
d_call: -; v_call: TRBV27; clone_size: once; j_call: TRBJ1-4; cdr3_nt: TGTGCCAGCAGTTCCGTCAGGGGCTGGGGGGCAACTAATGAAAAACTGTTTTTT; cdr3_aa: CASSSVRGWGATNEKLFF
d_call: TRBD1; v_call: TRBV10-2; clone_size: -; j_call: TRBJ1-2; cdr3_nt: TGCGCCAGCAGGGAGTCCGGACAGGACTATGGCTACACCTTC; cdr3_aa: CASRESGQDYGYTF
d_call: -; v_call: TRBV4-1; clone_size: -; j_call: TRBJ1-5; cdr3_nt: TGCGCCAGCAGCCAAGACATCCCCAATCAGCCCCAGCATTTT; cdr3_aa: CASSQDIPNQPQHF
d_call: -; v_call: TRBV5-1; clone_size: once; j_call: TRBJ2-3; cdr3_nt: TGCGCCAGCGAAACTGGGACCTACACAGATACGCAGTATTTT; cdr3_aa: CASETGTYTDTQYF
d_call: -; v_call: TRBV7-9; clone_size: few; j_call: TRBJ1-1; cdr3_nt: TGTGCCAGCAGCTCGTTGGGGGACACTGAAGCTTTCTTT; cdr3_aa: CASSSLGDTEAFF
d_call: -; v_call: TRBV11-3; clone_size: -; j_call: TRBJ2-3; cdr3_nt: TGTGCCAGCAGCTTAGGCAGAAGCACAGATACGCAGTATTTT; cdr3_aa: CASSLGRSTDTQYF
d_call: -; v_call: TRBV28; clone_size: once; j_call: TRBJ1-5; cdr3_nt: TGTGCCAGCAGCACAGGGTTAAATAATCAGCCCCAGCATTTT; cdr3_aa: CASSTGLNNQPQHF
d_call: -; v_call: TRBV28; clone_size: -; j_call: TRBJ2-1; cdr3_nt: TGTGCCAGCAGCTCCCTAGGGGTAGGGGACAATGAGCAGTTCTTC; cdr3_aa: CASSSLGVGDNEQFF
d_call: -; v_call: TRBV4-3; clone_size: -; j_call: TRBJ1-4; cdr3_nt: TGCGCCAGCAGCCAAGCGCTTAGGGAAAAACTGTTTTTT; cdr3_aa: CASSQALREKLFF
d_call: -; v_call: TRBV5-3; clone_size: few; j_call: TRBJ1-4; cdr3_nt: TGTGCCAGAAGCGCGGACGGCACTAATGAAAAACTGTTTTTT; cdr3_aa: CARSADGTNEKLFF